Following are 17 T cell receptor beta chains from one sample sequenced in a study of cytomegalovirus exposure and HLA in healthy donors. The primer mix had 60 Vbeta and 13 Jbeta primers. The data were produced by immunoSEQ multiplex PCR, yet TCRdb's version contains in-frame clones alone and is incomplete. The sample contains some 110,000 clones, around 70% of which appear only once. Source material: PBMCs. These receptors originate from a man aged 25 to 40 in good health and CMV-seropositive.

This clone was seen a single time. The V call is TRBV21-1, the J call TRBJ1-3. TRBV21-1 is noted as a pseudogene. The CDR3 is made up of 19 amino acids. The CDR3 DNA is TGTGCCAGCAGTGCCCCTGGGGGGGGCCGGAGATTCTCTGGAAACACCATATATTTT. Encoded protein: CASSAPGGGRRFSGNTIYF.

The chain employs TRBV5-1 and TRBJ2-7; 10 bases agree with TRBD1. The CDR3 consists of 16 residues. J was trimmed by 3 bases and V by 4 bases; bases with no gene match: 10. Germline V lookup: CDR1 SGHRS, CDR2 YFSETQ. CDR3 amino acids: CASSESPGTGVYEQYF. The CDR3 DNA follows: TGCGCCAGCAGCGAAAGCCCCGGGACAGGGGTCTACGAGCAGTACTTC.

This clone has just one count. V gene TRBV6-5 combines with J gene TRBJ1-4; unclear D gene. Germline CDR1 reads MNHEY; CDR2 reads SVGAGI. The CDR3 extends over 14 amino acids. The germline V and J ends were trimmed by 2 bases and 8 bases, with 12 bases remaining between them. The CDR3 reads CASSYERFGEKLFF. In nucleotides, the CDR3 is TGTGCCAGCAGTTACGAGCGCTTCGGAGAAAAACTGTTTTTT.

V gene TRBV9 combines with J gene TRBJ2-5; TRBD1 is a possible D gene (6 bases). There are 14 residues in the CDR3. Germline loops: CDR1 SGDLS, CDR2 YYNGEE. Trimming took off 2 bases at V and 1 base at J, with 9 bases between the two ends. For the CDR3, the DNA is TGTGCCAGCAGCGTCCAGGGGCTCCAAGAGACCCAGTACTTC. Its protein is CASSVQGLQETQYF.

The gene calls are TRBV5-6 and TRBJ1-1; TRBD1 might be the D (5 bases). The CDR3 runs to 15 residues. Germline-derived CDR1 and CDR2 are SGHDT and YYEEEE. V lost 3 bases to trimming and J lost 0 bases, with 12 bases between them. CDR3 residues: CASSSPTDLNTEAFF. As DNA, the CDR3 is TGTGCCAGCAGCTCCCCGACAGACTTGAACACTGAAGCTTTCTTT.

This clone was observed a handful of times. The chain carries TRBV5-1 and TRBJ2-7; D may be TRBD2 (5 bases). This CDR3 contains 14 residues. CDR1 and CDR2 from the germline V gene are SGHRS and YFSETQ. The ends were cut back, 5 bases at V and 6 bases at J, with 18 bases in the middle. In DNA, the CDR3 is TGCGCCAGCAGTTACGGGCCAACCCGGGGCGAGCAGTACTTC. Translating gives CASSYGPTRGEQYF.

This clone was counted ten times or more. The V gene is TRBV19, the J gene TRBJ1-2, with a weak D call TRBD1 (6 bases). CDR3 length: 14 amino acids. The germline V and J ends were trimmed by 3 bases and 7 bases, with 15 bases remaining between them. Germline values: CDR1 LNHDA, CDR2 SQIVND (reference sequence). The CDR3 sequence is CASSIQAGALGYTF. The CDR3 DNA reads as TGTGCCAGTAGTATCCAAGCAGGGGCCCTTGGCTACACCTTC. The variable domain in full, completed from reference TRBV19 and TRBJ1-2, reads DGGITQSPKYLFRKEGQNVTLSCEQNLNHDAMYWYRQDPGQGLRLIYYSQIVNDFQKGDIAEGYSVSREKKESFPLTVTSAQKNPTAFYLCASSIQAGALGYTFGSGTRLTVV.

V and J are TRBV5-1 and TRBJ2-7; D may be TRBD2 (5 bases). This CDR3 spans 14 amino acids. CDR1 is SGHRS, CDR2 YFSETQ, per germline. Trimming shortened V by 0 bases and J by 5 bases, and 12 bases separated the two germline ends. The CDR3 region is CASSLAAGAHEQYF. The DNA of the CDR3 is TGCGCCAGCAGCTTGGCGGCGGGTGCCCACGAGCAGTACTTC.

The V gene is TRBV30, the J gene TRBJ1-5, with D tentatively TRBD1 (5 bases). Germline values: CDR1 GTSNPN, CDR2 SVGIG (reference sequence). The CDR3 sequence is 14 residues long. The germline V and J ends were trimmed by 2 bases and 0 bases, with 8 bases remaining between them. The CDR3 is CAWSPGRSNQPQHF. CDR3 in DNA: TGTGCCTGGAGTCCAGGGCGTAGCAATCAGCCCCAGCATTTT.

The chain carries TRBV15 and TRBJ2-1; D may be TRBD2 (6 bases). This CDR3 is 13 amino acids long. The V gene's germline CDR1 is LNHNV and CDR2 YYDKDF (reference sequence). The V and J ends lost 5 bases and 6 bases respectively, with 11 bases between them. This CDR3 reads CATSRWGVNEQFF. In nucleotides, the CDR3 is TGTGCCACCAGCCGATGGGGGGTCAATGAGCAGTTCTTC.

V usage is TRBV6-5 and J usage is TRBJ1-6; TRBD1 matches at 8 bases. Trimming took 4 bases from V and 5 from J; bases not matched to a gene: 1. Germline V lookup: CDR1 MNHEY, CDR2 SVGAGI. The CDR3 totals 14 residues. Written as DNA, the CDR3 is TGTGCCAGCAGTTTGGGACAGGATAATTCACCCCTCCACTTT. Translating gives CASSLGQDNSPLHF.

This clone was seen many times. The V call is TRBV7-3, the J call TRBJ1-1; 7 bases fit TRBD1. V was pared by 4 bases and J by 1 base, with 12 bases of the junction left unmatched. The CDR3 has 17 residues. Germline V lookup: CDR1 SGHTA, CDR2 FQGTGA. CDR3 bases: TGTGCCAGCAGCTCCATAGACAGGGAATATTCGAACACTGAAGCTTTCTTT. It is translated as CASSSIDREYSNTEAFF.

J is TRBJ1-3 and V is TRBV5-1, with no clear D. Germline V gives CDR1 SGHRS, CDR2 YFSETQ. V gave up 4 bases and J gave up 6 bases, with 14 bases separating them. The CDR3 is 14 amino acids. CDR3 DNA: TGCGCCAGCAGCCTGACTTGGAGGGAAAACACCATATATTTT. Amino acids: CASSLTWRENTIYF.

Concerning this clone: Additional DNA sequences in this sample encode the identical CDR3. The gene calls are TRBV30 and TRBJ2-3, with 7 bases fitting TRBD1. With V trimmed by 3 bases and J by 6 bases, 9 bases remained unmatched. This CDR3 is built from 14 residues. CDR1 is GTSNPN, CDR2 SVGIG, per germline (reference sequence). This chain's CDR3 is CAWRLGGDADTQYF. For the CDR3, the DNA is TGTGCCTGGAGGTTAGGGGGCGACGCCGATACGCAGTATTTT. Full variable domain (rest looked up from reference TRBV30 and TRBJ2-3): SQTIHQWPATLVQPVGSPLSLECTVEGTSNPNLYWYRQAAGRGLQLLFYSVGIGQISSEVPQNLSASRPQDRQFILSSKKLLLSDSGFYLCAWRLGGDADTQYFGPGTRLTVL.

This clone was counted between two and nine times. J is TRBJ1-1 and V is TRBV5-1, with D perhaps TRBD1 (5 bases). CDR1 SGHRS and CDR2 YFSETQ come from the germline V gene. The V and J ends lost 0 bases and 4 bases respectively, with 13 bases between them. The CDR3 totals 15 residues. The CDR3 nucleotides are TGCGCCAGCAGCTTGGATAGAATTACAGGCACTGAAGCTTTCTTT. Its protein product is CASSLDRITGTEAFF.

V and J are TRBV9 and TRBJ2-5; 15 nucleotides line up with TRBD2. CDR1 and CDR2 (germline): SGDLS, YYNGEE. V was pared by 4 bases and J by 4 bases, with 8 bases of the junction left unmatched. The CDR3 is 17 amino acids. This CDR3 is CASSSQGTSGGRETQYF. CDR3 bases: TGTGCCAGCAGCTCCCAGGGGACTAGCGGGGGGAGAGAGACCCAGTACTTC.

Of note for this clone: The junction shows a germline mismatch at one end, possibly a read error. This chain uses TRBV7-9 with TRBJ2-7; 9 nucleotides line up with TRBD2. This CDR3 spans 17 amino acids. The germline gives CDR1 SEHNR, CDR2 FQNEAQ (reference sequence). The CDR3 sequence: CSSSSLSGGFFSYEQYF. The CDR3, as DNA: TGTTCCAGCAGCTCTTTGAGCGGGGGGTTCTTCTCCTACGAGCAGTACTTC. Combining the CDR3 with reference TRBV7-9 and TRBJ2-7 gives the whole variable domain DTGVSQNPRHKITKRGQNVTFRCDPISEHNRLYWYRQTLGQGPEFLTYFQNEAQLEKSRLLSDRFSAERPKGSFSTLEIQRTEQGDSAMYLCSSSSLSGGFFSYEQYFGPGTRLTVT.